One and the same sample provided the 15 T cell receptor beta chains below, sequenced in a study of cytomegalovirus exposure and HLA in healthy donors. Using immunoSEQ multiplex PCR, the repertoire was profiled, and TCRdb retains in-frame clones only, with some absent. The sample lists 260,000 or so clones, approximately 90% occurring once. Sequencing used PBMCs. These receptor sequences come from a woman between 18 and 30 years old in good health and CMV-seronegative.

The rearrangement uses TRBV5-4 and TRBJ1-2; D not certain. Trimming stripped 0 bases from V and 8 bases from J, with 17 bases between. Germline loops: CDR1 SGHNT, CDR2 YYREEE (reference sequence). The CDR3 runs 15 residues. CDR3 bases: TGTGCCAGCAGCTTGGATGTTAGCACGGCGGTAGGCTACACCTTC. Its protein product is CASSLDVSTAVGYTF.

The CDR3 loop is CASSQVPGLITDTQYF. The CDR3 nucleotides are TGCGCCAGCAGCCAGGTCCCGGGACTGATCACAGATACGCAGTATTTT. This rearrangement joins TRBV4-1 to TRBJ2-3; TRBD2 is a possible D gene (6 bases). Germline V lookup: CDR1 MGHRA, CDR2 YSYEKL. The CDR3 has 16 amino acids. V was clipped by 3 bases and J by 2 bases, with 15 bases between them.

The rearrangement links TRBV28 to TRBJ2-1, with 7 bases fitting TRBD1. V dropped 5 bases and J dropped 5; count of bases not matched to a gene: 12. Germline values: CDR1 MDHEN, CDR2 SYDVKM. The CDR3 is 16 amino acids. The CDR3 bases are TGTGCCAGCAGTCTCCTAAGAACAGGGGTAAACAATGAGCAGTTCTTC. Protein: CASSLLRTGVNNEQFF.

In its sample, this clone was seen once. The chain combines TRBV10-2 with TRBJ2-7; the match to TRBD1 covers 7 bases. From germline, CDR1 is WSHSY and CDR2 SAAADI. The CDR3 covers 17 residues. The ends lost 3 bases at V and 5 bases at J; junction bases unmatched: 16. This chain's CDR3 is CASSDSPLQDRSNEQYF. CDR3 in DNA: TGCGCCAGCAGTGATTCCCCGCTGCAGGACAGGTCTAACGAGCAGTACTTC.

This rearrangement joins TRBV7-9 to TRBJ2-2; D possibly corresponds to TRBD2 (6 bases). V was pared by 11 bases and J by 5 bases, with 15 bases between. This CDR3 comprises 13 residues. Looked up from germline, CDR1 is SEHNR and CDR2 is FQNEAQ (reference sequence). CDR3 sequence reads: CASGLAGTGELFF. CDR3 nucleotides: TGTGCCTCAGGGCTGGCGGGAACCGGGGAGCTGTTTTTT.

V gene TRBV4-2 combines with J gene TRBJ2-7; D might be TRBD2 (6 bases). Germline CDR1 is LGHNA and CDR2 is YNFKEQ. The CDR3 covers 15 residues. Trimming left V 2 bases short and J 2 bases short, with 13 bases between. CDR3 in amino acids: CASSQPERVPYEQYF. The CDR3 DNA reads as TGTGCCAGCAGCCAACCTGAGCGGGTACCCTACGAGCAGTACTTC.

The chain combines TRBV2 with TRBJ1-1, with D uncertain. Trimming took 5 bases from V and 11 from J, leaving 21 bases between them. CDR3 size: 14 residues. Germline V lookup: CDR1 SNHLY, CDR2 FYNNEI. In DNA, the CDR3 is TGTGCCAGCAGTCCCCGGGAGACCGATCGGAAGGCTTTCTTT. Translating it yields CASSPRETDRKAFF.

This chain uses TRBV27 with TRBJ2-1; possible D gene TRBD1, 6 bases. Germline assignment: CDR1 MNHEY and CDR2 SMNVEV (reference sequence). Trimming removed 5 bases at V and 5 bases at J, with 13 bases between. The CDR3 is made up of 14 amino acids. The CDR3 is CASSGQGKNNEQFF. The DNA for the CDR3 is TGTGCCAGCAGTGGCCAGGGGAAGAACAATGAGCAGTTCTTC.

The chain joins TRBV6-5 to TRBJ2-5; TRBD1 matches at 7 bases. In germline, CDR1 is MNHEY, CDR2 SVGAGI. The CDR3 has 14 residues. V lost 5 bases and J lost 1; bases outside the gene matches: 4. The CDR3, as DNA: TGTGCCAGCAGTGCGAGGGACAGCCAAGAGACCCAGTACTTC. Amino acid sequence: CASSARDSQETQYF.

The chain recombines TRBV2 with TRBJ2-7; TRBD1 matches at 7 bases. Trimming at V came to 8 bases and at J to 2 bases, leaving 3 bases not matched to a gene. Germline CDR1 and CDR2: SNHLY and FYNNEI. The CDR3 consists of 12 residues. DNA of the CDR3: TGTGCCAGCCGGGACAGTACCTACGAGCAGTACTTC. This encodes CASRDSTYEQYF.

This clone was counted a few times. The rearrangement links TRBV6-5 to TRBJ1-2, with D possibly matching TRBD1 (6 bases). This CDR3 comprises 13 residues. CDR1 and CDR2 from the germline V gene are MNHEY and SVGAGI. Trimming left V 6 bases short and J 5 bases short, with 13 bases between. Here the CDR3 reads CASSPDRTYGYTF. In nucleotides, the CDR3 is TGTGCCAGCAGCCCCGACAGGACATATGGCTACACCTTC.

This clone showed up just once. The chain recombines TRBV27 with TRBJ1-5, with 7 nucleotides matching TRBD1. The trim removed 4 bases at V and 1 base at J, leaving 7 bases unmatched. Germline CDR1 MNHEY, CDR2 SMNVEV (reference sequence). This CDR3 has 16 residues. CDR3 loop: CASSSKGQKSNQPQHF. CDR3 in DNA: TGTGCCAGCAGTTCAAAGGGACAGAAGAGCAATCAGCCCCAGCATTTT.

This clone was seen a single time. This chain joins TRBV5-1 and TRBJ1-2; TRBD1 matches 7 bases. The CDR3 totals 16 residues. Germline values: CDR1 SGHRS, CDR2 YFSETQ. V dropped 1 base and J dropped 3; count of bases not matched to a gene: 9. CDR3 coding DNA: TGCGCCAGCAGCTTGACAAGACAGGGAGACCACTATGGCTACACCTTC. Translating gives CASSLTRQGDHYGYTF.

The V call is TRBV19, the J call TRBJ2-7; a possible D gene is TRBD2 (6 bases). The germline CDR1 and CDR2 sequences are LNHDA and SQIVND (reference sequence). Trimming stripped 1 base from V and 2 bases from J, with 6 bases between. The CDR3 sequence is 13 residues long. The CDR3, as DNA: TGTGCCAGTAGTATAGGGGAGGCCTACGAGCAGTACTTC. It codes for CASSIGEAYEQYF.

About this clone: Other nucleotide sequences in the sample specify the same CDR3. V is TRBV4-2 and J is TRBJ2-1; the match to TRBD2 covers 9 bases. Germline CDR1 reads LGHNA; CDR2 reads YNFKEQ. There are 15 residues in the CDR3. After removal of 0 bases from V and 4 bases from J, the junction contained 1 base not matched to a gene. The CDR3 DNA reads TGTGCCAGCAGCCAAGAGCTAGCGGGGTACAATGAGCAGTTCTTC. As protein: CASSQELAGYNEQFF.